The 19 T cell receptor beta chains reported below all come from one sample, sequenced in a study of control samples from healthy donors and cancer patients. Profiled with immunoSEQ multiplex PCR; TCRdb holds only in-frame clones, not every one. Counted here are tens of thousands of clones, 94% occurring once; the ten biggest clones make up under 3.5%. The sequencing input was blood. These receptors were collected from a woman in her 30s in good health.

The V and J genes are TRBV5-1 and TRBJ1-5, with D possibly matching TRBD1 (6 bases). Germline V gene sequence: CDR1 SGHRS, CDR2 YFSETQ. The germline V and J ends were trimmed by 5 bases and 5 bases, with 14 bases remaining between them. The CDR3 spans 14 residues. The CDR3 nucleotides are TGCGCCAGCAGTCTTTGGGGGGCTGATCAGCCCCAGCATTTT. Amino acid sequence: CASSLWGADQPQHF.

V usage is TRBV2 and J usage is TRBJ2-7; no clear D gene. CDR3 length: 13 amino acids. CDR1 SNHLY and CDR2 FYNNEI come from the germline V gene. The V gene lost 3 bases and the J gene lost 13 bases, with 19 bases spanning the gap. The CDR3 protein is CASSEGLGRPVYV. The DNA for the CDR3 is TGTGCCAGCAGTGAGGGTCTGGGTAGACCGGTCTACGTC.

The rearrangement uses TRBV7-9 and TRBJ1-1; D uncertain. V lost 1 base to trimming and J lost 0 bases, with 6 bases between them. CDR3 length equals 14 residues. Germline CDR1 is SEHNR and CDR2 is FQNEAQ (reference sequence). CDR3 loop: CASSLDVMNTEAFF. The CDR3 DNA follows: TGTGCCAGCAGCTTAGACGTTATGAACACTGAAGCTTTCTTT.

This rearrangement joins TRBV28 to TRBJ2-2; tentative D call: TRBD1 (5 bases). Germline values: CDR1 MDHEN, CDR2 SYDVKM. V lost 4 bases to trimming and J lost 1 base, with 13 bases between them. The CDR3 runs 16 residues. The CDR3 sequence: CASSSLVTGNTGELFF. DNA of the CDR3: TGTGCCAGCAGTTCCCTGGTAACAGGGAACACCGGGGAGCTGTTTTTT.

This clone was found once. The chain couples TRBV3-1 (or the pseudogene TRBV3-2) to TRBJ1-5; the D gene is possibly TRBD1 (5 bases). The CDR3 length is 16 residues. V lost 1 base and J lost 3, with 13 bases in between. Germline loops: CDR1 LGHDT, CDR2 YNNKEL (reference sequence). This chain's CDR3 is CASSQGSGRNNQPQHF. CDR3 coding DNA: TGTGCCAGCAGCCAAGGGTCAGGGAGAAACAATCAGCCCCAGCATTTT.

The gene calls are TRBV6-5 and TRBJ1-2; unclear D gene. CDR1 and CDR2 from the germline V gene are MNHEY and SVGAGI. V lost 10 bases and J lost 1, with 16 bases in between. This CDR3 region has 14 residues. Written as DNA, the CDR3 is TGTGCCACCCGGGAGGTTGAGATTAACTATGGCTACACCTTC. It translates to CATREVEINYGYTF.

The chain is built from TRBV25-1 and TRBJ1-2; 10 positions match TRBD1. Germline V gene data show CDR1 as MGHDK and CDR2 as SYGVNS. The CDR3 is 14 amino acids. V lost 6 bases and J lost 7; bases outside the gene matches: 8. The DNA of the CDR3 is TGTGCCAGCAGGGACACCGGGACAGGGGCTGGCTACACCTTC. Translated: CASRDTGTGAGYTF.

The rearrangement joins TRBV5-3 to TRBJ1-4, with D possibly TRBD1 on 5 matching bases. TRBV5-3 is sorted into the ORF group, with uncertain function. The CDR3 extends over 15 amino acids. V lost 5 bases, J lost 3 bases, and 14 bases lay in between. The DNA for the CDR3 is TGTGCCAGAAGTCAGACAGAGGGTTCTAATGAAAAACTGTTTTTT. Encoded protein: CARSQTEGSNEKLFF.

For this clone: Other nucleotide sequences from this sample produce the same CDR3. The genes are TRBV5-1 and TRBJ1-4; weak D call: TRBD1 (5 bases). Germline V gives CDR1 SGHRS, CDR2 YFSETQ. V shed 4 bases and J shed 6 bases, with 13 bases lying between them. This CDR3 is built from 14 residues. CDR3 loop: CASSPQGGDEKLFF. CDR3 coding DNA: TGCGCCAGCAGCCCCCAGGGTGGGGATGAAAAACTGTTTTTT.

This chain joins TRBV7-9 and TRBJ1-2; perhaps TRBD1 as D (5 bases). CDR1 is SEHNR, CDR2 FQNEAQ, per germline (reference sequence). V was trimmed by 1 base and J by 4 bases, leaving 10 bases between them. The CDR3 contains 14 residues. This chain's CDR3 is CASSLEGRVYGYTF. CDR3 sequence (DNA): TGTGCCAGCAGCTTAGAAGGCAGGGTCTATGGCTACACCTTC.

The chain recombines TRBV30 with TRBJ2-7; D possibly corresponds to TRBD1 (5 bases). CDR3 size: 13 residues. Per the germline V gene, CDR1 is GTSNPN and CDR2 is SVGIG (reference sequence). Trimming cost V 0 bases and J 5 bases, with 11 bases left between them. The CDR3 region is CAWSVTGANEQYF. CDR3 coding DNA: TGTGCCTGGAGTGTAACAGGAGCCAACGAGCAGTACTTC. Using reference TRBV30 and TRBJ2-7 for the parts outside the CDR3, the full variable domain is SQTIHQWPATLVQPVGSPLSLECTVEGTSNPNLYWYRQAAGRGLQLLFYSVGIGQISSEVPQNLSASRPQDRQFILSSKKLLLSDSGFYLCAWSVTGANEQYFGPGTRLTVT.

The V and J genes are TRBV24-1 and TRBJ2-5; 7 nucleotides line up with TRBD1. V dropped 5 bases and J dropped 1; count of bases not matched to a gene: 9. In germline, CDR1 is KGHDR, CDR2 SFDVKD. This CDR3 has 16 amino acids. This CDR3 is CATSGLRGPGQETQYF. Here the CDR3 DNA reads TGTGCCACCAGTGGGCTAAGGGGGCCTGGCCAAGAGACCCAGTACTTC.

This chain joins TRBV5-1 and TRBJ2-5; perhaps TRBD2 as D (6 bases). The germline V and J ends were trimmed by 4 bases and 5 bases, with 21 bases remaining between them. The CDR3 consists of 16 residues. The germline gives CDR1 SGHRS, CDR2 YFSETQ. This CDR3 is CASSLGPTRSHETQYF. As DNA, the CDR3 is TGCGCCAGCAGCCTGGGACCGACTAGGTCCCATGAGACCCAGTACTTC.

J is TRBJ2-1 and V is TRBV5-1; D gene unclear. Deletions cut 0 bases from V and 9 bases from J, with 13 bases between. Germline CDR1 and CDR2: SGHRS and YFSETQ. CDR3 length: 14 amino acids. CDR3 sequence (DNA): TGCGCCAGCAGCTTGGCCTATGGCAGAGCTGAGCAGTTCTTC. It yields the protein CASSLAYGRAEQFF.

This clone showed up just once. The rearrangement joins TRBV2 to TRBJ1-4; 11 bases fit TRBD1. The CDR3 runs 15 residues. The germline gives CDR1 SNHLY, CDR2 FYNNEI. The trim removed 8 bases at V and 4 bases at J, leaving 6 bases unmatched. CDR3 in DNA: TGTGCCAGCCGGGGACAGGGGGATATTAATGAAAAACTGTTTTTT. Encoded protein: CASRGQGDINEKLFF.

The DNA of the CDR3 is TGTGCCATCAGTGCACAGGGGGATAATTCACCCCTCCACTTT. Protein product: CAISAQGDNSPLHF. The V call is TRBV10-3, the J call TRBJ1-6; 8 bases map to TRBD1. V shed 4 bases and J 5 bases; nucleotides not matched to a gene: 1. This CDR3 region has 14 residues. Germline CDR1 and CDR2: ENHRY and SYGVKD.

The rearrangement uses TRBV5-5 and TRBJ1-2; D remains unclear. This CDR3 is 13 amino acids long. Between the trimmed V and J ends, which lost 1 base and 2 bases, there was a span of 6 bases. Germline V CDR1 and CDR2: SGHKS, YYEKEE (reference sequence). The CDR3 region is CASSLQANYGYTF. CDR3 DNA sequence: TGTGCCAGCAGCTTGCAGGCCAACTATGGCTACACCTTC.

The chain joins TRBV7-2 to TRBJ2-1; TRBD2 is a possible D gene (7 bases). Germline V gene lookup returns CDR1 SGHTA and CDR2 FQGNSA. CDR3 length: 15 residues. V lost 5 bases to trimming and J lost 7 bases, with 18 bases between them. CDR3 protein: CASSPGGGHRNEQFF. DNA of the CDR3: TGTGCCAGCAGCCCCGGCGGGGGCCACCGGAATGAGCAGTTCTTC.

This chain uses TRBV7-9 with TRBJ1-4; a weak D match, TRBD1 (5 bases). Germline CDR1 and CDR2: SEHNR and FQNEAQ (reference sequence). The V gene lost 5 bases and the J gene lost 8 bases, with 15 bases spanning the gap. The CDR3 runs to 14 residues. The chain's CDR3 is CASSPKGSGEKLFF. CDR3 coding DNA: TGTGCCAGCAGCCCCAAGGGGTCGGGCGAAAAACTGTTTTTT.